The present TCR beta chain was sequenced within a study of neoadjuvant anti-PD-1 for oral cavity cancer. General observations from the study: After neoadjuvant nivolumab, PBMC T cell clonality was significantly higher in non-responders than responders.

The repertoire was sequenced with immunoSEQ multiplex PCR; TCRdb's copy has only in-frame clones and lacks some. The table records approximately 16,000 clones, approximately 67% of them present only once. PBMCs were not maintained or expanded in culture before analysis. On this clone: What it binds is unknown.

The material sequenced was PBMCs, taken before nivolumab (anti-PD-1) treatment. The clonotype was recovered from a person aged 40 to 85 with oral cavity squamous cell carcinoma.

For the CDR3, the DNA is TGTGCCACCCGACGGACTAGCGGGACGGGCGGGGAGCTGTTTTTT. It is translated as CATRRTSGTGGELFF. V usage is TRBV6-1 and J usage is TRBJ2-2; TRBD2 matches at 12 bases. CDR1 MNHNS and CDR2 SASEGT come from the germline V gene. There are 15 residues in the CDR3. Trimming removed 10 bases from V and 7 bases from J; junction bases left unmatched: 10.